This T cell receptor (beta chain) originates from a study of early T cells in non-severe SARS-CoV-2 infection. The germline V gene encodes CDR1 SGHNT and CDR2 YYREEE (reference sequence). Trimming removed 5 bases from V and 1 base from J, with 23 bases in between. The CDR3 runs 18 residues. General study findings and limits: Private and CD4 specificities were missed by VDJdb matching, skewed to anti-spike CD8.

Remarks on this clonotype: Its specificity is unknown.

As part of library construction, unique molecular identifiers were attached to individual cDNA molecules. TCRdb itself ran the 5' RACE reads through MiXCR, one entry per CDR3 protein. Of 62,000 or so distinct CDR3 sequences in the sample, more than 9% were seen once. The sample was whole blood. The chain couples TRBV5-4 to TRBJ2-3, with D hard to call. This TCR derives from an adult who was a healthcare worker with PCR-confirmed SARS-CoV-2 infection or an uninfected control (not recorded which). The CDR3 sequence: CASSSKSASKGGTDTQYF. The CDR3 nucleotides are TGTGCCAGCAGTTCTAAGTCGGCCTCCAAAGGTGGCACAGATACGCAGTATTTT.